A single sample is the source of the 27 T cell receptor beta chains below, sequenced in a study of blood T cells in healthy people across ages. Together with a sample-barcoded 5' primer, a J-beta primer mix was included in a second PCR lasting roughly 6 to 12 cycles. TCRdb independently ran MiXCR on the 5' RACE reads; one entry per CDR3 protein. In the table there are some 700,000 distinct CDR3 sequences, roughly 45% of which are singletons. What was sequenced was blood. The receptors here all came from an older woman in good health.

CDR3 region: CSALGQGSPSGYTF. The DNA for the CDR3 is TGCAGTGCCCTTGGACAGGGGTCTCCGTCCGGCTACACCTTC. The gene calls are TRBV20-1 and TRBJ1-2; TRBD1 matches at 9 bases. After removal of 6 bases from V and 8 bases from J, the junction contained 13 bases not matched to a gene. The CDR3 is 14 residues long. Per the germline V gene, CDR1 is DFQATT and CDR2 is SNEGSKA (reference sequence).

In this sample, this clonotype turned up a few times. The rearrangement links TRBV12-3 or TRBV12-4 to TRBJ1-4, with 8 bases fitting TRBD1. This CDR3 region has 14 residues. The trim removed 6 bases at V and 7 bases at J, leaving 7 bases unmatched. The CDR3 protein is CASRATGEVEKLFF. In nucleotides, the CDR3 is TGTGCCAGCAGGGCGACAGGGGAGGTTGAAAAACTGTTTTTT.

The V and J genes are TRBV29-1 and TRBJ1-4; 8 bases align to TRBD1. CDR3 length: 13 residues. Germline V gene lookup returns CDR1 SQVTM and CDR2 ANQGSEA. V was pared by 2 bases and J by 13 bases, with 9 bases of the junction left unmatched. The CDR3 bases are TGCAGCGTTGAATTCACAGGGGGGCCTGGACTGTTTTTT. Translating gives CSVEFTGGPGLFF.

This clonotype has only a few counts. The chain combines TRBV9 with TRBJ2-7; TRBD2 might be the D (5 bases). V gave up 1 base and J gave up 0 bases, with 11 bases separating them. Germline loops: CDR1 SGDLS, CDR2 YYNGEE. The CDR3 runs 15 residues. This CDR3 reads CASSVYEGSSYEQYF. The CDR3 DNA reads TGTGCCAGCAGCGTATATGAGGGTTCCTCCTACGAGCAGTACTTC. Supplemented by reference TRBV9 and TRBJ2-7, the full variable domain reads DSGVTQTPKHLITATGQRVTLRCSPRSGDLSVYWYQQSLDQGLQFLIQYYNGEERAKGNILERFSAQQFPDLHSELNLSSLELGDSALYFCASSVYEGSSYEQYFGPGTRLTVT.

The V and J genes are TRBV7-2 and TRBJ2-3; the D call may be TRBD1 or TRBD2 (5 bases each). The CDR3 spans 13 residues. Trimming stripped 1 base from V and 13 bases from J, with 15 bases between. Germline-derived CDR1 and CDR2 are SGHTA and FQGNSA. CDR3 nucleotides: TGTGCCAGCAGCTTAGGAGGGGAAACTTGGGAGTATTTT. Its protein product is CASSLGGETWEYF.

This clonotype was seen only a few times. The chain is built from TRBV2 and TRBJ2-1, with TRBD2 matching 10 bases. Trimming removed 4 bases from V and 8 bases from J; junction bases left unmatched: 5. CDR1 and CDR2 from the germline V gene are SNHLY and FYNNEI. CDR3 size: 14 residues. This CDR3 is CASSVLAGVDEQFF. As DNA, the CDR3 is TGTGCCAGCAGTGTCCTAGCGGGAGTCGATGAGCAGTTCTTC.

CDR3 loop: CATQLADSNQPQHF. The DNA for the CDR3 is TGTGCCACCCAGCTAGCGGATAGCAATCAGCCCCAGCATTTT. The V gene is TRBV2, the J gene TRBJ1-5, with D uncertain. V was clipped by 10 bases and J by 0 bases, with 13 bases between them. Germline lookup yields CDR1 SNHLY and CDR2 FYNNEI. The length of the CDR3 is 14 residues.

This clonotype was seen many times. The chain links TRBV9 to TRBJ2-7, with 7 bases lining up with TRBD2. J lost 5 bases, V lost 2 bases, and 7 bases had no gene match. CDR3 size: 14 residues. Germline V gives CDR1 SGDLS, CDR2 YYNGEE. CDR3 DNA sequence: TGTGCCAGCAGCGTGCGTGCTAGCGGAGACGAGCAGTACTTC. This gives the protein CASSVRASGDEQYF. Supplemented by reference TRBV9 and TRBJ2-7, the full variable domain reads DSGVTQTPKHLITATGQRVTLRCSPRSGDLSVYWYQQSLDQGLQFLIQYYNGEERAKGNILERFSAQQFPDLHSELNLSSLELGDSALYFCASSVRASGDEQYFGPGTRLTVT.

This clonotype was seen ten or more times. V gene TRBV20-1 combines with J gene TRBJ2-5, with D unclear. This CDR3 is built from 14 residues. Germline V gene data show CDR1 as DFQATT and CDR2 as SNEGSKA (reference sequence). Trimming left V 5 bases short and J 5 bases short, with 18 bases between. The CDR3 region is CSAPYRSLDETQYF. The CDR3 DNA reads TGCAGTGCTCCCTACCGGAGTCTAGATGAGACCCAGTACTTC.

The V gene is TRBV20-1, the J gene TRBJ2-3; TRBD2 agrees at 8 bases. Trimming removed 3 bases from V and 5 bases from J; junction bases left unmatched: 16. Germline CDR1 and CDR2: DFQATT and SNEGSKA (reference sequence). There are 17 residues in the CDR3. The CDR3 DNA is TGCAGTGCTAGGCTTCCGTCGGCGGGAGGAGTCGAAGATACGCAGTATTTT. It translates to CSARLPSAGGVEDTQYF.

V usage is TRBV5-1 and J usage is TRBJ2-3; TRBD2 aligns across 10 bases. Germline V gene sequence: CDR1 SGHRS, CDR2 YFSETQ. This CDR3 comprises 15 residues. The ends lost 5 bases at V and 0 bases at J; junction bases unmatched: 3. CDR3 sequence (DNA): TGCGCCAGCAGACCTAGCGGGGGCAGCACAGATACGCAGTATTTT. Encoded protein: CASRPSGGSTDTQYF.

This chain uses TRBV20-1 with TRBJ2-3; no clear D gene. Germline lookup yields CDR1 DFQATT and CDR2 SNEGSKA (reference sequence). V lost 0 bases, J lost 3 bases, and 10 bases lay in between. The CDR3 sequence is 14 residues long. The CDR3 spells CSARESSQTDTQYF. CDR3 sequence (DNA): TGCAGTGCTAGAGAGTCGTCCCAAACAGATACGCAGTATTTT.

The table lists this clonotype with a few counts. This chain joins TRBV5-1 and TRBJ2-5; D perhaps matches TRBD1 (6 bases). Germline V gives CDR1 SGHRS, CDR2 YFSETQ. The CDR3 has 15 amino acids. Trimming removed 2 bases at V and 1 base at J, with 12 bases between. The CDR3 DNA reads TGCGCCAGCAGCTTTACTGGGACACCCCAAGAGACCCAGTACTTC. It codes for CASSFTGTPQETQYF.

The chain uses TRBV5-1 and TRBJ2-3; D possibly corresponds to TRBD2 (6 bases). The V gene lost 4 bases and the J gene lost 0 bases, with 12 bases spanning the gap. The CDR3 covers 15 residues. Germline assignment: CDR1 SGHRS and CDR2 YFSETQ. Here the CDR3 reads CASSTLATSTDTQYF. The CDR3 DNA reads TGCGCCAGCAGCACCCTAGCGACTAGCACAGATACGCAGTATTTT.

This clonotype was recorded once. The rearrangement joins TRBV5-5 to TRBJ2-1; TRBD1 agrees at 7 bases. Trimming cost V 4 bases and J 10 bases; bases outside gene matches: 11. CDR1 is SGHKS and CDR2 is YYEKEE in the germline V gene (reference sequence). The CDR3 contains 14 residues. CDR3: CASSAPLTGREQFF. CDR3 nucleotide sequence: TGTGCCAGCAGCGCCCCGCTGACAGGGCGCGAGCAGTTCTTC. Full variable domain (missing parts from reference TRBV5-5 and TRBJ2-1): DAGVTQSPTHLIKTRGQQVTLRCSPISGHKSVSWYQQVLGQGPQFIFQYYEKEERGRGNFPDRFSARQFPNYSSELNVNALLLGDSALYLCASSAPLTGREQFFGPGTRLTVL.

In this sample, this clonotype turned up a few times. A clone one base away is much larger, so this may be a read error. The chain carries TRBV6-2 or TRBV6-3 and TRBJ2-4; possibly TRBD1 or TRBD2 for D (5 bases each). Germline-derived CDR1 and CDR2 are MNHEY and SVGEGT. The CDR3 spans 14 residues. Trimming took 6 bases from V and 13 from J, leaving 22 bases between them. The CDR3 region has the DNA TGTGCCAGCAGATCCTCCAGAGCGAGGGGCGGGCAGTACTTC. Translating gives CASRSSRARGGQYF.

This clonotype has a handful of counts. The chain combines TRBV27 with TRBJ2-1; 7 bases map to TRBD2. Germline V gives CDR1 MNHEY, CDR2 SMNVEV (reference sequence). The ends lost 5 bases at V and 7 bases at J; junction bases unmatched: 14. CDR3 length: 16 amino acids. CDR3 nucleotides: TGTGCCAGCAGTCATCCATCTAACGTACTAGCGAATGAGCAGTTCTTC. It codes for CASSHPSNVLANEQFF.

J is TRBJ2-7 and V is TRBV6-6, with a possible D match to TRBD2 (5 bases). The J call is in doubt because the DNA end fits TRBJ2-4 better. Per germline, CDR1 MNHNY and CDR2 SVGAGI (reference sequence). The CDR3 runs 15 residues. CDR3 DNA: TGTGCCAGCAGTCCGGGTACAGCAGGAGGAGACATTCAGTACTTC. Its protein is CASSPGTAGGDIQYF.

This clonotype was seen a few times. The chain couples TRBV20-1 to TRBJ2-5; D is uncertain. Trimming removed 5 bases at V and 9 bases at J, with 16 bases between. Germline V gives CDR1 DFQATT, CDR2 SNEGSKA (reference sequence). There are 12 residues in the CDR3. DNA for the CDR3: TGCAGTGCTCAGAAGACCACTTTGGCCCAGTACTTC. Translating it yields CSAQKTTLAQYF.

The chain couples TRBV6-1 to TRBJ2-1; TRBD2 agrees at 11 bases. CDR1 is MNHNS and CDR2 is SASEGT in the germline V gene. The CDR3 has 15 residues. V trimming: 6 bases; J trimming: 7 bases; junction bases outside the gene matches: 8. In DNA form, the CDR3 reads TGTGCCAGCAGAGTTAGCGGGGGGGCCGGGAATGAGCAGTTCTTC. Its translation: CASRVSGGAGNEQFF.

Here the CDR3 DNA reads TGCGCCAGCAGCCAAGAAAGGGGAACCTACGAGCAGTACTTC. It codes for CASSQERGTYEQYF. The rearrangement uses TRBV4-3 and TRBJ2-7; D is possibly TRBD1 (5 bases). The germline V and J ends were trimmed by 0 bases and 2 bases, with 8 bases remaining between them. The CDR3 has 14 residues. Germline V gives CDR1 LGHNA, CDR2 YSLEER.

The chain has TRBV7-8 and TRBJ2-7; D perhaps matches TRBD1 (6 bases). Trimming pared 3 bases from V and 3 bases from J, leaving 18 bases between. The germline V gene has CDR1 SGHVS and CDR2 FQNEAQ. The CDR3 spans 16 residues. The CDR3 nucleotides read TGTGCCAGCAGCTTTTCGACAGGTAGTTATCACTACGAGCAGTACTTC. It is translated as CASSFSTGSYHYEQYF.

The gene calls are TRBV2 and TRBJ2-1; D is perhaps TRBD2 (7 bases). The CDR3 spans 15 residues. Trimming removed 1 base from V and 15 bases from J, with 22 bases in between. The germline CDR1 and CDR2 sequences are SNHLY and FYNNEI. CDR3 amino acids: CASSEVGGGGPRRFF. In DNA, the CDR3 is TGTGCCAGCAGTGAAGTTGGGGGCGGGGGACCGAGGAGGTTCTTC. Supplemented by reference TRBV2 and TRBJ2-1, the full variable domain reads EPEVTQTPSHQVTQMGQEVILRCVPISNHLYFYWYRQILGQKVEFLVSFYNNEISEKSEIFDDQFSVERPDGSNFTLKIRSTKLEDSAMYFCASSEVGGGGPRRFFGPGTRLTVL.

The gene calls are TRBV5-1 and TRBJ2-7; tentatively, D is TRBD1 (6 bases). Trimming took off 2 bases at V and 7 bases at J, with 7 bases between the two ends. The CDR3 is 11 amino acids. CDR1 and CDR2 from the germline V gene are SGHRS and YFSETQ. Here the CDR3 reads CASSFGQEQYF. The DNA for the CDR3 is TGCGCCAGCAGCTTCGGACAGGAGCAGTACTTC.

The V gene is TRBV5-1, the J gene TRBJ2-3, with 12 bases that match TRBD2. CDR3 size: 17 residues. The germline V gene has CDR1 SGHRS and CDR2 YFSETQ. With 1 base clipped from V and 5 bases from J, the junction kept 8 bases outside the gene matches. Here the CDR3 reads CASSLWLAGGPGDTQYF. The CDR3 DNA is TGCGCCAGCAGCTTGTGGCTAGCGGGAGGGCCTGGAGATACGCAGTATTTT.

This clonotype has only a few counts. The chain has TRBV19 and TRBJ2-7; D is tentatively TRBD1 or TRBD2 (5 bases each). The V end was cut by 2 bases, the J end by 6 bases, with 8 bases between. Germline V gene sequence: CDR1 LNHDA, CDR2 SQIVND (reference sequence). This CDR3 contains 12 residues. CDR3 in DNA: TGTGCCAGTAGTATATCGGGGCGCGAGCAGTACTTC. Translation: CASSISGREQYF.

This clonotype turned up a few times. This rearrangement joins TRBV2 to TRBJ2-1, with D uncertain. CDR1 and CDR2 (germline): SNHLY, FYNNEI. V was pared by 2 bases and J by 9 bases, with 14 bases between. The CDR3 has 14 amino acids. CDR3 sequence: CASSEWGLESEQFF. CDR3 nucleotide sequence: TGTGCCAGCAGTGAATGGGGTCTAGAAAGTGAGCAGTTCTTC. Complete variable domain (other parts from reference TRBV2 and TRBJ2-1): EPEVTQTPSHQVTQMGQEVILRCVPISNHLYFYWYRQILGQKVEFLVSFYNNEISEKSEIFDDQFSVERPDGSNFTLKIRSTKLEDSAMYFCASSEWGLESEQFFGPGTRLTVL.